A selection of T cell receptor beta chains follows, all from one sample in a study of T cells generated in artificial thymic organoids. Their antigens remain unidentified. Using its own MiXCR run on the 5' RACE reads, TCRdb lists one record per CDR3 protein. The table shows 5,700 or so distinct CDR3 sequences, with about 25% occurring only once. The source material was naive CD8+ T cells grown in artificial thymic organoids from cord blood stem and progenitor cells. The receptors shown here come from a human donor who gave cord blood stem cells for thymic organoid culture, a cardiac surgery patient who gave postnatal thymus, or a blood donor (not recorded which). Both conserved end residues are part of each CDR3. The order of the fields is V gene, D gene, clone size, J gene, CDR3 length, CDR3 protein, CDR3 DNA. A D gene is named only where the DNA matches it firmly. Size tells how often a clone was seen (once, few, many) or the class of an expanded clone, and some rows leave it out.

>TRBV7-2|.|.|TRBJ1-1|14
CASSPGTHLTEAFF
TGTGCCAGCAGCCCCGGGACACACCTCACTGAAGCTTTCTTT
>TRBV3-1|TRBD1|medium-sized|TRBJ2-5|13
CASSRTGRETQYF
TGTGCCAGCAGCAGGACAGGGCGCGAGACCCAGTACTTC
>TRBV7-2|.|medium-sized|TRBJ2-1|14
CASSWGPAQNEQFF
TGTGCCAGCAGCTGGGGCCCGGCCCAGAATGAGCAGTTCTTC
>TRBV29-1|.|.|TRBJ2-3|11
CSVPFGDTQYF
TGCAGCGTCCCGTTCGGAGATACGCAGTATTTT
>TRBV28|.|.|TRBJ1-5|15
CASSLRRRCNQPQHF
TGTGCCAGCAGTTTGAGGCGGAGGTGTAATCAGCCCCAGCATTTT
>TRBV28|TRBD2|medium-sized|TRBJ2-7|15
CASSLTSGRAYEQYF
TGTGCCAGCAGTCTCACTAGCGGGAGGGCCTACGAGCAGTACTTC
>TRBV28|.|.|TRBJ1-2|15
CASSLIAGGAGGYTF
TGTGCCAGCAGTTTAATCGCGGGGGGCGCGGGTGGCTACACCTTC
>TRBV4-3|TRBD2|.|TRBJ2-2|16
CASSTRLAGNIGELFF
TGCGCCAGTAGCACTCGACTAGCGGGGAACATCGGGGAGCTGTTTTTT
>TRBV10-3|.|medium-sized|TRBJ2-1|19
CAISESYMFREPPYNEQFF
TGTGCCATCAGTGAGTCCTACATGTTCCGGGAGCCCCCCTACAATGAGCAGTTCTTC
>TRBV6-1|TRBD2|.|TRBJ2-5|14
CASTGLAGPKTQYF
TGTGCCAGCACTGGACTAGCGGGACCCAAGACCCAGTACTTC
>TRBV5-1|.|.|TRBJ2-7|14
CASSLGAGSYEQYF
TGCGCCAGCAGCTTAGGGGCAGGCTCCTACGAGCAGTACTTC
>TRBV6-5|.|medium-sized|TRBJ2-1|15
CASSYSRARGHEQFF
TGTGCCAGCAGTTACTCCAGGGCCAGGGGCCATGAGCAGTTCTTC
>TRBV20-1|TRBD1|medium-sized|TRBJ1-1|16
CSAPEDRGQEDTEAFF
TGCAGTGCCCCCGAGGACAGGGGGCAAGAGGACACTGAAGCTTTCTTT
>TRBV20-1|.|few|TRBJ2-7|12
CSAGLRSYEQYF
TGCAGTGCGGGACTTCGCTCCTACGAGCAGTACTTC
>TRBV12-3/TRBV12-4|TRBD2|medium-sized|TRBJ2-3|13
CASSLRGTDTQYF
TGTGCCAGCAGTTTGCGGGGGACAGATACGCAGTATTTT
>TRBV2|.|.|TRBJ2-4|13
CASGSAEGSIQYF
TGTGCCAGCGGTTCGGCGGAGGGCAGCATTCAGTACTTC
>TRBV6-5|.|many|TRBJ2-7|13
CASSYSRDYEQYF
TGTGCCAGCAGTTACTCCCGGGACTACGAGCAGTACTTC
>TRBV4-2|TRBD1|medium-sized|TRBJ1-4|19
CASSQEGHRGRGANEKLFF
TGTGCCAGCAGCCAGGAGGGGCACAGGGGGCGCGGAGCTAATGAAAAACTGTTTTTT
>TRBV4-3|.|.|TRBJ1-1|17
CASSQDEGLRMNTEAFF
TGCGCCAGCAGCCAAGATGAGGGTCTCCGGATGAACACTGAAGCTTTCTTT
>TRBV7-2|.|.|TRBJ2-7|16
CASSLQGPQFSYEQYF
TGTGCCAGCAGCCTACAGGGTCCCCAATTTTCCTACGAGCAGTACTTC
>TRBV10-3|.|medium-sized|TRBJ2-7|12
CAISEEGEEQYF
TGTGCCATCAGTGAGGAAGGGGAAGAGCAGTACTTC
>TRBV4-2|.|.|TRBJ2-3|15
CASSQGGGHTDTQYF
TGTGCCAGCAGCCAAGGGGGTGGCCACACAGATACGCAGTATTTT
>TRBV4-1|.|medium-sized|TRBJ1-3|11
CASTSGNTIYF
TGCGCCAGCACCTCGGGAAACACCATATATTTT
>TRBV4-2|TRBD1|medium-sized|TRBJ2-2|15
CASSRHRGRTGELFF
TGTGCCAGCAGCCGCCACAGGGGGCGCACCGGGGAGCTGTTTTTT
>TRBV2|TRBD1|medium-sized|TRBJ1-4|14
CASRATGASEKLFF
TGTGCCAGCAGAGCGACAGGGGCCAGTGAAAAACTGTTTTTT
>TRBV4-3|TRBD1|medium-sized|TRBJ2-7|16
CASSQDRTGGSYEQYF
TGCGCCAGCAGCCAAGATCGGACAGGGGGGTCCTACGAGCAGTACTTC